This T cell receptor (beta chain) emerged from a study of CDR3 diversity in severe acne. The length of the CDR3 is 15 residues. V was shortened by 3 bases and J by 0 bases, with 10 bases between the two germline ends. Germline V gives CDR1 SGHDT, CDR2 YYEEEE. This clonotype was counted many times. A single record per CDR3 protein comes from TCRdb applying MiXCR to the PCR reads. The table records around 100,000 distinct CDR3 sequences, about half of them present only once. The receptor was isolated from a male donor with acne. This chain connects TRBV5-6 to TRBJ1-3; D possibly corresponds to TRBD1 (5 bases). The sequenced sample consisted of blood. CDR3 sequence (DNA): TGTGCCAGCAGCTCAGACAGCTTCTCTGGAAACACCATATATTTT. It codes for CASSSDSFSGNTIYF.